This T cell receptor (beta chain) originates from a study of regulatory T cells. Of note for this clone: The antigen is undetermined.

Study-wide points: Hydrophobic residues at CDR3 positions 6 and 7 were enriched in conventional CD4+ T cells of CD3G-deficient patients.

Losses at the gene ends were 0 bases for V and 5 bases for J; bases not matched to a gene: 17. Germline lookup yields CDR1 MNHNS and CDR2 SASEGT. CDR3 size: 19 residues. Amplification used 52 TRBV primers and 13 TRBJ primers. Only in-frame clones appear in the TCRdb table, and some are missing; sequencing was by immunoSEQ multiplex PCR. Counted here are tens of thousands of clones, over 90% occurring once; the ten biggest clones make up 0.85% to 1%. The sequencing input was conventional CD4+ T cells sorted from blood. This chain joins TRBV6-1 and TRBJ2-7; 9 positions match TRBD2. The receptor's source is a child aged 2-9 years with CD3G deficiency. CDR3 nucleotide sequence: TGTGCCAGCAGTGAAGCCACGCAGAGGCCCAGCGGGAGGTTTCACGAGCAGTACTTC. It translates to CASSEATQRPSGRFHEQYF.